This record concerns one TCR beta chain sequence. Profiling relied on immunoSEQ multiplex PCR, and the TCRdb table lists in-frame clones only, not all of them. The sample contains under 45,000 clones, about 86% of which appear only once. This entry belongs to a study of blood T cell repertoires in COVID-19. The overall study: PBMCs, B-cell-depleted T cells, or T cells were the source of the cDNA or gDNA that made up the material.

The CDR3 consists of 15 residues. The V gene lost 1 base and the J gene lost 4 bases, with 11 bases spanning the gap. Germline V gene sequence: CDR1 LNHDA, CDR2 SQIVND (reference sequence). This chain links TRBV19 with TRBJ1-5; D may be TRBD1 (6 bases). The sequenced sample was peripheral blood. The sequence was obtained from a human donor in a cohort sampled during active COVID-19. CDR3 residues: CASSIVGGRNQPQHF. In nucleotides, the CDR3 is TGTGCCAGTAGTATAGTGGGGGGGCGGAATCAGCCCCAGCATTTT.